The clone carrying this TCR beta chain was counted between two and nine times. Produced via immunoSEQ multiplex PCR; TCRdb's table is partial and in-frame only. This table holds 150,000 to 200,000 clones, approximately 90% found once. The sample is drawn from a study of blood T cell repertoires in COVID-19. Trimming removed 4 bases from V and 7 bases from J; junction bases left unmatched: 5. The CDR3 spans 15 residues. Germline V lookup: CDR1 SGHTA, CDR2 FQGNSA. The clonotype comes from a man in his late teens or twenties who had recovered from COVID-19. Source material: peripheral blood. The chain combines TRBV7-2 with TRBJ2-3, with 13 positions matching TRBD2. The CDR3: CASSSTSGRLNTQYF. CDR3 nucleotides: TGTGCCAGCAGCTCGACTAGCGGGAGGCTAAATACGCAGTATTTT. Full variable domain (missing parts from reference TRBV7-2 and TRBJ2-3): GAGVSQSPSNKVTEKGKDVELRCDPISGHTALYWYRQSLGQGLEFLIYFQGNSAPDKSGLPSDRFSAERTGGSVSTLTIQRTQQEDSAVYLCASSSTSGRLNTQYFGPGTRLTVL.